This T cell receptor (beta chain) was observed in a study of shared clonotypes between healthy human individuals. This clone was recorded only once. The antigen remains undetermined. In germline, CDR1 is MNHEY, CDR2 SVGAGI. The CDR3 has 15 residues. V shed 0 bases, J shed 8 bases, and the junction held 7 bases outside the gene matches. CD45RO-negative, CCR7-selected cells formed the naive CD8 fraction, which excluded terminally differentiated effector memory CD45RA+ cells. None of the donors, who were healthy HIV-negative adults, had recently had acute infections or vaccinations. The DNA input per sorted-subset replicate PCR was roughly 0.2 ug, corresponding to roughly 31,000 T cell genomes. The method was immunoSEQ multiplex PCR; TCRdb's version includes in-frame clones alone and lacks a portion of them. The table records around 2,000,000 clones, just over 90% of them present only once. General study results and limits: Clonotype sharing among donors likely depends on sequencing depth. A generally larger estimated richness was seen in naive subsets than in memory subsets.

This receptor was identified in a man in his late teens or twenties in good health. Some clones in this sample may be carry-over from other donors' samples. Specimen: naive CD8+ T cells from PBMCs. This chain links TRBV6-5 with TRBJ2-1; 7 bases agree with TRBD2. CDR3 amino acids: CASSYSASGGYEQFF. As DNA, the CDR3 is TGTGCCAGCAGTTACTCGGCTAGCGGTGGGTATGAGCAGTTCTTC.